The 8 T cell receptor beta chains listed next were all sequenced from one sample in a study of sequential checkpoint blockade in melanoma (dated by TCRdb to about 2019). Interpreted using the paper, the treatment or condition label stands for: randomized to nivolumab then ipilimumab (arm A) or the reverse (arm B). Receptor libraries were prepared by the immunoSEQ multiplex PCR assay. The clones in this table, taken by TCRdb from immuneACCESS, are in-frame only. Not every clone is retained; where verified, under half of the shortfall comes from an unresolved V gene, and the cause of the rest is unknown. For this sample the table gives about 17,000 clones, of which more than 60% were detected only once. Around 22% of the sample is in the top ten clones. Specimen: CD8+ T cells sorted from blood (inferred from file names), collected from a patient given nivolumab and ipilimumab in sequence. These receptors came from a human donor with melanoma.

The DNA of the CDR3 is TGTGCCAGCAGCTTGGTCTTCCCATCGGGCGGGGAGCTGTTTTTT. This gives the protein CASSLVFPSGGELFF. V gene TRBV5-5 combines with J gene TRBJ2-2, with D unresolved. V dropped 0 bases and J dropped 7 bases, with 13 bases sitting between them. Per germline, CDR1 SGHKS and CDR2 YYEKEE (reference sequence). The CDR3 has 15 amino acids.

The V and J genes are TRBV4-3 and TRBJ2-7, with 8 bases lining up with TRBD2. Trimming removed 1 base from V and 2 bases from J; junction bases left unmatched: 7. The CDR3 runs to 16 residues. Germline V gene data show CDR1 as LGHNA and CDR2 as YSLEER. CDR3 coding DNA: TGCGCCAGCAGCCAAGGGGGCGGGGGGCCACCCTACGAGCAGTACTTC. Its translation is CASSQGGGGPPYEQYF.

The J gene is TRBJ2-2, the V gene TRBV6-4, with 7 bases matching TRBD2. The CDR3 runs to 15 residues. The germline gives CDR1 MRHNA, CDR2 SNTAGT. V was pared by 0 bases and J by 4 bases, with 2 bases of the junction left unmatched. As DNA, the CDR3 is TGTGCCAGCAGTGACTCGGGGGAGGGCACCGGGGAGCTGTTTTTT. Amino acids: CASSDSGEGTGELFF.

The chain combines TRBV27 with TRBJ2-1; weak D call: TRBD2 (6 bases). From germline, CDR1 is MNHEY and CDR2 SMNVEV (reference sequence). V lost 1 base, J lost 0 bases, and 10 bases lay in between. This CDR3 is built from 16 residues. The CDR3 here is CASSLFAGSSYNEQFF. The CDR3 bases are TGTGCCAGCAGTTTATTTGCGGGGAGCTCCTACAATGAGCAGTTCTTC.

In the case of this clone: The same CDR3 also results from other DNA sequences found in this sample. The J gene is TRBJ2-2, the V gene TRBV9; 9 nucleotides agree with TRBD1. V trimming: 3 bases; J trimming: 1 base; junction bases outside the gene matches: 4. Germline V gene sequence: CDR1 SGDLS, CDR2 YYNGEE. The CDR3 extends over 16 amino acids. This CDR3 reads CASSAPGQGNTGELFF. CDR3 bases: TGTGCCAGCAGCGCACCGGGACAGGGGAACACCGGGGAGCTGTTTTTT.

The table lists this clone with a count of one. V usage is TRBV5-4 and J usage is TRBJ2-7; 9 bases fit TRBD2. Unmatched junction bases numbered 6, after V lost 5 bases and J lost 3 bases. Germline assignment: CDR1 SGHNT and CDR2 YYREEE (reference sequence). The CDR3 has 14 amino acids. This chain's CDR3 is CASRQAGGLYEQYF. DNA for the CDR3: TGTGCCAGCAGGCAAGCGGGGGGACTCTACGAGCAGTACTTC.

V and J are TRBV11-3 and TRBJ2-2, with TRBD1 matching over 12 bases. J gave up 5 bases and V 5 bases, and 3 bases lay outside the gene matches. The CDR3 is made up of 15 amino acids. The V gene's germline CDR1 is SGHNT and CDR2 YENEEA. The CDR3 bases are TGTGCCAGCAGCCGGGACAGGGGGCGAACCGGGGAGCTGTTTTTT. It translates to CASSRDRGRTGELFF.

V is TRBV5-8 and J is TRBJ1-6; 9 nucleotides match TRBD1. J was trimmed by 4 bases and V by 6 bases; bases with no gene match: 5. The CDR3 sequence is 15 residues long. The germline V gene encodes CDR1 SGHTS and CDR2 YDEGEE. CDR3 nucleotide sequence: TGTGCCAGCAACCTACAGGGGGCTTATAATTCACCCCTCCACTTT. This translates into CASNLQGAYNSPLHF.